These 24 T cell receptor beta chains were sequenced from one sample in a study of radiotherapy plus CTLA-4 blockade in lung cancer. Sequencing used immunoSEQ multiplex PCR; TCRdb keeps in-frame clones, though not all of them. The sample lists about 24,000 clones; around 70% were seen once. Here the sequenced sample was peripheral blood, taken from a patient treated with radiotherapy plus ipilimumab. All receptors derive from a human donor with non-small cell lung cancer whose response to radiotherapy plus ipilimumab could not be evaluated.

There are a few counts of this clone. The CDR3 DNA reads TGTGCCAGCAGCCCCTGGGGGCTACCTTCCTCTGAAGCTTTCTTT. This gives the protein CASSPWGLPSSEAFF. J is TRBJ1-1 and V is TRBV6-4; perhaps TRBD1 as D (6 bases). Germline V gene sequence: CDR1 MRHNA, CDR2 SNTAGT. V was cut by 6 bases and J by 6 bases, with 20 bases left in between. This CDR3 contains 15 residues.

The genes are TRBV9 and TRBJ2-5; TRBD2 matches at 10 bases. Looked up from germline, CDR1 is SGDLS and CDR2 is YYNGEE. V was pared by 3 bases and J by 5 bases, with 10 bases of the junction left unmatched. The CDR3 is made up of 16 amino acids. The DNA of the CDR3 is TGTGCCAGCAGCGGACGGACTAGCGGCGCAGGGGAGACCCAGTACTTC. Amino acids: CASSGRTSGAGETQYF.

The chain recombines TRBV27 with TRBJ1-5; D remains unclear. This CDR3 has 13 amino acids. The V and J ends lost 5 bases and 7 bases respectively, with 12 bases between them. In germline, CDR1 is MNHEY, CDR2 SMNVEV (reference sequence). Here the CDR3 DNA reads TGTGCCAGCAGTGCTTCTAGGAGCCAGCCCCAGCATTTT. Protein: CASSASRSQPQHF.

This clone was counted between two and nine times. Here the CDR3 reads CASRLPGQGARGNQPQHF. CDR3 coding DNA: TGTGCCAGCAGGTTACCGGGACAGGGGGCGCGCGGCAATCAGCCCCAGCATTTT. The chain carries TRBV5-6 and TRBJ1-5; 12 bases match TRBD1. The germline V gene encodes CDR1 SGHDT and CDR2 YYEEEE. Losses at the gene ends were 5 bases for V and 2 bases for J; bases not matched to a gene: 11. The CDR3 contains 18 residues.

In its sample, this clone was seen once. J is TRBJ1-1 and V is TRBV19, with D tentatively TRBD1 (5 bases). With 5 bases removed from V and 4 bases from J, the gap between germline ends came to 14 bases. Germline V gene lookup returns CDR1 LNHDA and CDR2 SQIVND (reference sequence). This CDR3 has 14 residues. DNA of the CDR3: TGTGCCAGTAGTTCCGGGGGAACGGGCACTGAAGCTTTCTTT. Protein sequence: CASSSGGTGTEAFF.

The chain is built from TRBV28 and TRBJ2-7; TRBD1 agrees at 9 bases. The CDR3 totals 15 residues. Germline V gene sequence: CDR1 MDHEN, CDR2 SYDVKM. The J segment lost 2 bases and the V segment lost 5 bases, leaving 7 bases of the junction unmatched. The CDR3 coding sequence is TGTGCCAGCAGTGTCGGAGGGACAGGGACCTACGAGCAGTACTTC. Translating it yields CASSVGGTGTYEQYF.

A few counts support this clone. The chain joins TRBV7-2 to TRBJ2-2; possible D gene TRBD1, 5 bases. This CDR3 region has 14 residues. The ends were cut back, 5 bases at V and 7 bases at J, with 14 bases in the middle. Germline CDR1 is SGHTA and CDR2 is FQGNSA. In DNA, the CDR3 is TGTGCCAGCAGCGCAGGCCCCCAGGGCGGGGAGCTGTTTTTT. The encoded protein is CASSAGPQGGELFF.

This rearrangement joins TRBV30 to TRBJ1-1, with D tentatively TRBD1 (6 bases). Trimming cost V 7 bases and J 4 bases, with 16 bases left between them. The germline V gene has CDR1 GTSNPN and CDR2 SVGIG (reference sequence). The CDR3 has 13 residues. This CDR3 reads CASNRVASTEAFF. DNA for the CDR3: TGTGCCTCAAACAGGGTGGCGAGCACTGAAGCTTTCTTT.

The V gene is TRBV6-1, the J gene TRBJ1-2; perhaps TRBD1 as D (5 bases). Germline V CDR1 and CDR2: MNHNS, SASEGT. Deletions cut 5 bases from V and 0 bases from J, with 13 bases between. The CDR3 extends over 15 amino acids. Here the CDR3 DNA reads TGTGCCAGCAGTCTCGACGGGACTTCTAACTATGGCTACACCTTC. Encoded protein: CASSLDGTSNYGYTF.

There are a few counts of this clone. V is TRBV21-1 and J is TRBJ2-7; the DNA was not used to check the table's D call, TRBD2. TRBV21-1 corresponds to a pseudogene. The CDR3 loop spans 14 amino acids. The CDR3 coding sequence is TGTGCCAGCCTTCCACGGGCTAGCGGGTTAGAGCAGTACTTC. Protein: CASLPRASGLEQYF.

The chain combines TRBV5-1 with TRBJ2-1; D might be TRBD1 (6 bases). The V end lost 4 bases, the J end lost 8 bases, and 13 bases lay between the germline ends. CDR1 and CDR2 (germline): SGHRS, YFSETQ. This CDR3 contains 13 residues. The CDR3 DNA follows: TGCGCCAGCAGCACCCTACAGGGCGATGAGCAGTTCTTC. Protein product: CASSTLQGDEQFF. Looking up the rest from reference TRBV5-1 and TRBJ2-1 gives the full variable domain: KAGVTQTPRYLIKTRGQQVTLSCSPISGHRSVSWYQQTPGQGLQFLFEYFSETQRNKGNFPGRFSGRQFSNSRSEMNVSTLELGDSALYLCASSTLQGDEQFFGPGTRLTVL.

V is TRBV27 and J is TRBJ1-1; 8 nucleotides line up with TRBD1. Looked up from germline, CDR1 is MNHEY and CDR2 is SMNVEV (reference sequence). Unmatched junction bases numbered 9, after V lost 4 bases and J lost 2 bases. CDR3 length equals 16 residues. DNA for the CDR3: TGTGCCAGCAGTTCGCAGGGGGCCGGGGGCAACACTGAAGCTTTCTTT. Protein sequence: CASSSQGAGGNTEAFF.

This clone was observed once. The CDR3 here is CASSDEGAGNQPQHF. The CDR3 coding sequence is TGTGCCAGCAGTGACGAGGGGGCTGGCAATCAGCCCCAGCATTTT. The genes are TRBV6-1 and TRBJ1-5; TRBD1 matches at 7 bases. Losses at the gene ends were 3 bases for V and 2 bases for J; bases not matched to a gene: 4. The V gene's germline CDR1 is MNHNS and CDR2 SASEGT. The CDR3 has 15 residues.

This chain uses TRBV29-1 with TRBJ2-7; 10 bases are shared with TRBD2. Germline CDR1 and CDR2: SQVTM and ANQGSEA. With V trimmed by 4 bases and J by 4 bases, 7 bases remained unmatched. This CDR3 contains 14 residues. CDR3 sequence reads: CSVVIAGGRYEQYF. The DNA for the CDR3 is TGCAGCGTTGTGATAGCGGGAGGCCGATACGAGCAGTACTTC.

J is TRBJ2-7 and V is TRBV28; D not resolved. V lost 6 bases to trimming and J lost 6 bases, with 6 bases between them. The germline V gene encodes CDR1 MDHEN and CDR2 SYDVKM. The CDR3 runs 10 residues. In DNA form, the CDR3 reads TGTGCCAGCAGCTCCCGCGAGCAGTACTTC. Translated: CASSSREQYF.

The J gene is TRBJ1-5, the V gene TRBV9; TRBD1 is a possible D gene (6 bases). Trimming shortened V by 7 bases and J by 0 bases, and 11 bases separated the two germline ends. The CDR3 is 14 amino acids. The germline gives CDR1 SGDLS, CDR2 YYNGEE. The CDR3 sequence is CASGGQYSNQPQHF. The DNA for the CDR3 is TGTGCCAGCGGAGGACAGTATAGCAATCAGCCCCAGCATTTT. Filled out from reference TRBV9 and TRBJ1-5, the complete variable domain reads DSGVTQTPKHLITATGQRVTLRCSPRSGDLSVYWYQQSLDQGLQFLIQYYNGEERAKGNILERFSAQQFPDLHSELNLSSLELGDSALYFCASGGQYSNQPQHFGDGTRLSIL.

CDR3 bases: TGCGCCAGCACCCGGACTAGCAGCCAAGAGACCCAGTACTTC. Its translation: CASTRTSSQETQYF. The chain recombines TRBV5-1 with TRBJ2-5; 8 bases line up with TRBD2. Germline values: CDR1 SGHRS, CDR2 YFSETQ. V dropped 6 bases and J dropped 1; count of bases not matched to a gene: 5. CDR3 length equals 14 residues.

This clone was seen just once. This rearrangement joins TRBV30 to TRBJ2-3; 12 bases align to TRBD2. CDR1 and CDR2 from the germline V gene are GTSNPN and SVGIG (reference sequence). Germline trimming cut 1 base from V and 4 bases from J; bases unmatched to any gene: 3. CDR3 size: 15 residues. The CDR3: CAWSALAGGADTQYF. CDR3 nucleotides: TGTGCCTGGAGTGCCCTAGCGGGAGGGGCAGATACGCAGTATTTT. The whole variable domain, remainder taken from reference TRBV30 and TRBJ2-3, is SQTIHQWPATLVQPVGSPLSLECTVEGTSNPNLYWYRQAAGRGLQLLFYSVGIGQISSEVPQNLSASRPQDRQFILSSKKLLLSDSGFYLCAWSALAGGADTQYFGPGTRLTVL.

The CDR3 region is CASSQGTGGWETQYF. The CDR3 coding sequence is TGTGCCAGCAGCCAAGGGACAGGGGGGTGGGAGACCCAGTACTTC. This sequence joins TRBV11-2 and TRBJ2-5; 11 bases are a match to TRBD1. The CDR3 extends over 15 amino acids. After removal of 5 bases from V and 5 bases from J, the junction contained 7 bases not matched to a gene. The germline gives CDR1 SGHAT, CDR2 FQNNGV.

The chain has TRBV5-1 and TRBJ2-1; TRBD2 matches at 13 bases. V was clipped by 4 bases and J by 9 bases; unmatched bases: 7. Germline loops: CDR1 SGHRS, CDR2 YFSETQ. This CDR3 region has 15 residues. This chain's CDR3 is CASSPGLAGEGEQFF. The CDR3 nucleotides are TGCGCCAGCAGCCCAGGACTAGCGGGAGAAGGTGAGCAGTTCTTC.

The chain employs TRBV27 and TRBJ2-5; perhaps TRBD2 as D (7 bases). V lost 5 bases and J lost 4, with 14 bases in between. This CDR3 has 14 residues. Germline lookup yields CDR1 MNHEY and CDR2 SMNVEV (reference sequence). CDR3 region: CASSPTGRGETQYF. The CDR3 DNA follows: TGTGCCAGCAGTCCCACAGGGAGGGGAGAGACCCAGTACTTC.

The chain uses TRBV21-1 and TRBJ2-7; TRBD1 is the table's D call, not checked against the DNA. TRBV21-1 is described as a pseudogene. This CDR3 region has 15 residues. The CDR3 spells CASSKHRSGSYEQYF. DNA for the CDR3: TGTGCCAGCAGCAAACACAGGTCGGGCTCCTACGAGCAGTACTTC.

This chain uses TRBV15 with TRBJ2-1, with D possibly being TRBD2 (5 bases). The germline V and J ends were trimmed by 5 bases and 2 bases, with 7 bases remaining between them. The CDR3 covers 13 residues. Germline CDR1 and CDR2: LNHNV and YYDKDF (reference sequence). Here the CDR3 DNA reads TGTGCCACCAGCCCGAGGGCCTACAATGAGCAGTTCTTC. Translated: CATSPRAYNEQFF. The entire variable domain, with the rest obtained from reference TRBV15 and TRBJ2-1, is as follows: DAMVIQNPRYQVTQFGKPVTLSCSQTLNHNVMYWYQQKSSQAPKLLFHYYDKDFNNEADTPDNFQSRRPNTSFCFLDIRSPGLGDTAMYLCATSPRAYNEQFFGPGTRLTVL.

The chain carries TRBV6-5 and TRBJ2-7, with D perhaps matching TRBD2 (5 bases). The CDR3 contains 14 residues. Germline CDR1 and CDR2: MNHEY and SVGAGI. V lost 6 bases to trimming and J lost 2 bases, with 14 bases between them. The DNA for the CDR3 is TGTGCCAGCAGCCTATTCCTCGGGGCCTACGAGCAGTACTTC. This translates into CASSLFLGAYEQYF.